This is a list of T cell receptor beta chains from one sample in a study of OX40 agonist ivuxolimab in advanced cancers. The method was immunoSEQ multiplex PCR; TCRdb's version includes in-frame clones alone and lacks a portion of them. The sample has tens of thousands of clones, 83% seen once; the top ten hold about 8.1%. Sequencing used CD4+ or CD8+ T cells sorted from blood, obtained in a trial of the OX40 agonist ivuxolimab. Receptor source: an adult with an advanced solid tumor such as melanoma, head and neck, liver or kidney cancer. Both conserved end residues are part of each CDR3. Clone size is stated in some rows and not others, as once, few, many or a class when expanded.

clone_size: -
v_call: TRBV19
j_call: TRBJ1-1
cdr3_aa: CASSIGRTNWAEAFF

clone_size: once
v_call: TRBV20-1
j_call: TRBJ2-1
cdr3_aa: CSALYNEQFF

clone_size: -
v_call: TRBV6-5
j_call: TRBJ1-6
cdr3_aa: CASSYSDSSYNSPLHF

clone_size: -
v_call: TRBV4-3
j_call: TRBJ1-6
cdr3_aa: CASSQEGNSPLHF

clone_size: -
v_call: TRBV27
j_call: TRBJ2-2
cdr3_aa: CASSPGLAGGVNTGELFF

clone_size: -
v_call: TRBV9
j_call: TRBJ2-4
cdr3_aa: CASSPRLAKNIQYF

clone_size: -
v_call: TRBV6-6
j_call: TRBJ1-5
cdr3_aa: CASSTPTGSGNQPQHF

clone_size: once
v_call: TRBV27
j_call: TRBJ1-1
cdr3_aa: CASSPGTEGTEAFF

clone_size: -
v_call: TRBV19
j_call: TRBJ1-6
cdr3_aa: CASGSSYNSPLHF

clone_size: few
v_call: TRBV4-3
j_call: TRBJ1-4
cdr3_aa: CASSQDDWFNEKLFF

clone_size: -
v_call: TRBV9
j_call: TRBJ2-3
cdr3_aa: CASSVGTAVRDTQYF

clone_size: -
v_call: TRBV7-8
j_call: TRBJ2-7
cdr3_aa: CASSLKLDRQIYEQYF

clone_size: -
v_call: TRBV9
j_call: TRBJ2-2
cdr3_aa: CASSVDGTGELFF

clone_size: -
v_call: TRBV27
j_call: TRBJ2-7
cdr3_aa: CASSPQGQAYEQYF

clone_size: -
v_call: TRBV7-6
j_call: TRBJ2-5
cdr3_aa: CASSFGSPGLRGLQETQYF

clone_size: few
v_call: TRBV2
j_call: TRBJ1-6
cdr3_aa: CASSDIWQGGGSPLHF

clone_size: -
v_call: TRBV7-9
j_call: TRBJ2-7
cdr3_aa: CASSPLYEQYF

clone_size: -
v_call: TRBV11-2
j_call: TRBJ2-1
cdr3_aa: CASSRTATLGLRNEQFF

clone_size: medium-sized
v_call: TRBV7-7
j_call: TRBJ2-5
cdr3_aa: CASSLSRKETQYF

clone_size: -
v_call: TRBV4-1
j_call: TRBJ2-7
cdr3_aa: CASSQGGGPYEQYF

clone_size: -
v_call: TRBV27
j_call: TRBJ1-1
cdr3_aa: CASSSYRGANTEAFF

clone_size: -
v_call: TRBV7-6
j_call: TRBJ2-2
cdr3_aa: CASSLELRGQGQTGELFF

clone_size: -
v_call: TRBV7-9
j_call: TRBJ2-3
cdr3_aa: CASSLDISSTDTQYF

clone_size: -
v_call: TRBV7-3
j_call: TRBJ2-5
cdr3_aa: CASSPDSSWSETQYF

clone_size: -
v_call: TRBV4-1
j_call: TRBJ1-2
cdr3_aa: CASSQGGKDYGYTF

clone_size: -
v_call: TRBV7-9
j_call: TRBJ1-1
cdr3_aa: CASSRPGGTEAFF

clone_size: -
v_call: TRBV7-8
j_call: TRBJ2-3
cdr3_aa: CASSLFGQGSEDTQYF

clone_size: -
v_call: TRBV21-1
j_call: TRBJ2-5
cdr3_aa: CASTGVQGAKETQYF

clone_size: -
v_call: TRBV9
j_call: TRBJ1-1
cdr3_aa: CASSVVGGRPYEAFF

clone_size: -
v_call: TRBV2
j_call: TRBJ1-3
cdr3_aa: CASSAGEGNTIYF

clone_size: -
v_call: TRBV14
j_call: TRBJ2-7
cdr3_aa: CASSWTATGGEQYF

clone_size: -
v_call: TRBV4-3
j_call: TRBJ2-1
cdr3_aa: CASSQGQGDYNEQFF

clone_size: -
v_call: TRBV2
j_call: TRBJ2-3
cdr3_aa: CASSHSGTDLGDTQYF

clone_size: -
v_call: TRBV6-4
j_call: TRBJ2-2
cdr3_aa: CASSDGTGGTGELFF

clone_size: -
v_call: TRBV10-3
j_call: TRBJ1-2
cdr3_aa: CAISGGGIQGYTF

clone_size: -
v_call: TRBV4-2
j_call: TRBJ1-2
cdr3_aa: CASSQEGEGRVNGYTF

clone_size: -
v_call: TRBV27
j_call: TRBJ2-2
cdr3_aa: CASSFSGGAAGELFF

clone_size: -
v_call: TRBV29-1
j_call: TRBJ1-1
cdr3_aa: CSGEAGGDTEAFF

clone_size: -
v_call: TRBV7-9
j_call: TRBJ1-4
cdr3_aa: CASSLAQGAFNEKLFF

clone_size: medium-sized
v_call: TRBV27
j_call: TRBJ2-7
cdr3_aa: CASSAQGGEQYF

clone_size: few
v_call: TRBV11-2
j_call: TRBJ1-1
cdr3_aa: CASTAQHRNTEAFF